The present TCR beta chain was sequenced within a study of T and B cells in COVID-19 patients. On the study more broadly: Peripheral blood came from COVID-19 patients with active infection or after recovery. The recovered patients had mostly mild to moderate COVID-19 with outpatient management. Of under 25 active-infection patients, 12 were critically ill with mechanical ventilation or extracorporeal membrane oxygenation.

TRB rearrangements were amplified by multiplex PCR with BIOMED2 TRB-A/B primers. Using its own MiXCR run on the multiplex PCR reads, TCRdb lists one record per CDR3 protein. The sample lists 20,000 to 25,000 distinct CDR3 sequences, under 30% seen once, with roughly 2.8% in the top ten. TRB was amplified from approximately 250-500 ng of blood genomic DNA. CDR1 and CDR2 from the germline V gene are LNHNV and YYDKDF (reference sequence). V dropped 3 bases and J dropped 1 base, with 19 bases sitting between them. This CDR3 region has 18 residues. Notes on the study in general: At recovery TRB diversity and richness exceeded healthy donors, after highly clonal active COVID-19 repertoires.

A remark on this clonotype: Its target is unknown.

The chain recombines TRBV15 with TRBJ2-4, with D unclear. The sequence was obtained from a human donor who had recovered from COVID-19. The sample taken for sequencing was blood. The CDR3 DNA is TGTGCCACCAGCAGCCCTCACGCCCCAAATGGGGCCAAAAACATTCAGTACTTC. The encoded protein is CATSSPHAPNGAKNIQYF.